The source of this TCR beta chain is a study of T cells in Graves' hyperthyroidism and ophthalmopathy. Study context: Peripheral blood was secured at the point of initial diagnosis, before any treatment.

Regions amplified from RNA transcripts were the TCR beta CDR3 regions. Researchers ran a first-round RT-PCR on the TCR CDR3 using the HTBI primer set. TCRdb ran MiXCR on the multiplex PCR reads and lists one entry per CDR3 protein. This sample has roughly 500,000 distinct CDR3 sequences; around 24% occur once, and the top ten carry approximately 11%. The CDR3 spans 14 residues. CDR1 MNHNS and CDR2 SASEGT come from the germline V gene. With regard to this clonotype: One end of the junction fails to match germline, which may point to a read error.

This clonotype originated in a woman aged 25 to 39 with Graves' ophthalmopathy. The chain joins TRBV6-1 to TRBJ2-7, with D possibly matching TRBD1 (6 bases). Sequenced input: blood. The CDR3 loop reads CARSRGQGSYEQYF. DNA of the CDR3: TGTGCCCGCAGTCGGGGACAAGGATCCTACGAGCAGTACTTC.